What follows is one T cell receptor beta chain and its context. TCRdb's table, derived via immunoSEQ multiplex PCR, lists solely in-frame clones and lacks some. The sample holds 150,000 to 200,000 clones, 80% to 90% seen once. The V and J ends lost 0 bases and 6 bases respectively, with 6 bases between them. The CDR3 covers 12 residues. The germline gives CDR1 SGHRS, CDR2 YFSETQ. The data were obtained in a study of control samples from healthy donors and cancer patients. The specimen was blood. V usage is TRBV5-1 and J usage is TRBJ1-2; a possible D gene is TRBD1 (6 bases). The sequence was obtained from a woman under 40 in good health. The CDR3 is CASSLGQDGYTF. The CDR3 DNA is TGCGCCAGCAGCTTGGGACAGGATGGCTACACCTTC.